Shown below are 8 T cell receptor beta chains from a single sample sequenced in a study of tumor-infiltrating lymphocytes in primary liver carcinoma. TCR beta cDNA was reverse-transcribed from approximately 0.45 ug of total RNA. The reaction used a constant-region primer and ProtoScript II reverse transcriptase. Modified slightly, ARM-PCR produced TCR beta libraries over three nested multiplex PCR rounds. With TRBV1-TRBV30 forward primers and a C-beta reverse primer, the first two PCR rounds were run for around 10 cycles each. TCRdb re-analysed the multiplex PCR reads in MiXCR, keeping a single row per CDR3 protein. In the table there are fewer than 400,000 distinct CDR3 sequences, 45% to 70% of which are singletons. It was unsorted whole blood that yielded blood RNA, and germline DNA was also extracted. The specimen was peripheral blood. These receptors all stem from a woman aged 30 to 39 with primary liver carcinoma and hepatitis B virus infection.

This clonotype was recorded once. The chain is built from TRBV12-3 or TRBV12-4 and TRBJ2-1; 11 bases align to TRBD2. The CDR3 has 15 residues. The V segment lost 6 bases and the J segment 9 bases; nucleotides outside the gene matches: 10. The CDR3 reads CASSLLGTSGLEQFF. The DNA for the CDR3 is TGTGCCAGCAGCCTGTTAGGGACTAGCGGTCTTGAGCAGTTCTTC.

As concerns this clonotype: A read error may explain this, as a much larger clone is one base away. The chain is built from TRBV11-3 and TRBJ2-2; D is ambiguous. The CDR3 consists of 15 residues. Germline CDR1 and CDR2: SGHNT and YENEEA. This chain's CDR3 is CTSRMGFANTGELFF. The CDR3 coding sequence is TGTACCAGCCGCATGGGATTCGCGAACACCGGGGAGCTGTTTTTT.

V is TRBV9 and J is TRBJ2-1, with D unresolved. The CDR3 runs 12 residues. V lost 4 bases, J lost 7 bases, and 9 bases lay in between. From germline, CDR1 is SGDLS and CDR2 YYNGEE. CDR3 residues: CASSPNRNEQFF. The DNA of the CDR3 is TGTGCCAGCAGCCCCAATAGGAATGAGCAGTTCTTC.

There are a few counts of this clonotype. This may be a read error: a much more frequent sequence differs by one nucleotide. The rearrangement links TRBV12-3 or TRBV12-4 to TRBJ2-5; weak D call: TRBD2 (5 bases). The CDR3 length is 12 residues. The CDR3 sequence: CASSRRTETRYF. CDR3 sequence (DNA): TGTGCCAGCAGTCGGAGGACGGAGACCCGGTACTTC.

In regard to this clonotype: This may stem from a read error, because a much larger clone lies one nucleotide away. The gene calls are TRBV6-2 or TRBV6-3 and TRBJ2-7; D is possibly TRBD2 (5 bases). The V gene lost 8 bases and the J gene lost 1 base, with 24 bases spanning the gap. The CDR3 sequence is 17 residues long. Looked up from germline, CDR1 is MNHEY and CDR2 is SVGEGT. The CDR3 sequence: CASASVWRAGVSYEQYF. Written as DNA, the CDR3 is TGTGCCAGCGCATCCGTCTGGCGGGCAGGTGTATCCTACGAGCAGTACTTC.

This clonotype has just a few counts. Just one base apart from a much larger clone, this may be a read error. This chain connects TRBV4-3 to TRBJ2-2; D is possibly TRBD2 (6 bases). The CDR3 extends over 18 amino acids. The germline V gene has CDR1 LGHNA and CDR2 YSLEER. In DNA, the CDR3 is TGCGCCAACAGCCAACGGGAGATCGGCGGGATTCCCACCGGGGAGCTGTTTTTT. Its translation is CANSQREIGGIPTGELFF.

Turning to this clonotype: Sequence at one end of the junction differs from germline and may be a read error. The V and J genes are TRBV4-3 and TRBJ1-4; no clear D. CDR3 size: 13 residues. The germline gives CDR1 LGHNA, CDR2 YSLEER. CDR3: CASSQGWDEKPFF. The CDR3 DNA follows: TGTGCCAGCAGCCAAGGGTGGGATGAAAAACCGTTTTTT.

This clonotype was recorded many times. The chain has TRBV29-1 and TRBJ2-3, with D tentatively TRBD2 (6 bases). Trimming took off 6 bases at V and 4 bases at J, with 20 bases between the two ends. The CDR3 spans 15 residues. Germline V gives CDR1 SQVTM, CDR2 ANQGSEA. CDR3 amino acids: CSVGRFGGTADTQYF. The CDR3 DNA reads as TGCAGCGTCGGACGGTTCGGGGGTACGGCAGATACGCAGTATTTT.